This T cell receptor beta chain appears in the sequencing data of a study of early T cells in non-severe SARS-CoV-2 infection. Overall study: The input, bulk RNA from unsorted whole blood, was sequenced, and chains were unpaired.

Overall study results and limits: VDJdb matches were skewed toward anti-spike CD8 T cell responses.

Individual cDNA molecules received unique molecular identifiers during library preparation. TCRdb re-analysed the 5' RACE reads in MiXCR, keeping a single row per CDR3 protein. The sample consists of tens of thousands of distinct CDR3 sequences, around 10% of them appearing once. Germline lookup yields CDR1 SEHNR and CDR2 FQNEAQ (reference sequence). CDR3 size: 15 residues. The V end lost 1 base, the J end lost 2 bases, and 9 bases lay between the germline ends. This clonotype was observed a handful of times. What it recognizes is unknown. The source of this sequence is an adult who was a healthcare worker with PCR-confirmed SARS-CoV-2 infection or an uninfected control (not recorded which). The sequenced sample was whole blood, obtained at baseline. The chain is built from TRBV7-9 and TRBJ1-5; no definite D call. Here the CDR3 DNA reads TGTGCCAGCAGCTTAGGCCGGTTTGGCAATCAGCCCCAGCATTTT. This gives the protein CASSLGRFGNQPQHF.